This T cell receptor beta chain was profiled in a study of T cell repertoires in cytomegalovirus infection. Study context: Public signatures in TCR beta pointed to CMV infection and matching HLA type.

Notes on this clonotype: Its antigen remains unidentified.

V lost 5 bases to trimming and J lost 8 bases; unmatched junction nucleotides: 16. CDR3 length equals 17 residues. The germline CDR1 and CDR2 sequences are DFQATT and SNEGSKA (reference sequence). TCRdb analysed the reads with MiXCR anew, one entry per CDR3 protein. The repertoire holds approximately 500,000 distinct CDR3 sequences, about 33% seen once, with roughly 15% in the top ten. The material sequenced was cultured PBMCs, taken from culture after CMV antigen stimulation. The sequence came from a human donor in good health (CMV status not recorded). Some clones in this sample may be carry-over from other donors' samples. The V and J genes are TRBV20-1 and TRBJ2-1; 12 bases fit TRBD1. CDR3 nucleotides: TGCAGTGCTTGGGGGACAGGGGGCGGCAGCCCCTTGGATGAGCAGTTCTTC. The encoded protein is CSAWGTGGGSPLDEQFF.